This T cell receptor (beta chain) was identified in a study of blood T cell repertoires in COVID-19. The V gene end was trimmed by 6 bases and the J gene end by 3 bases; junction bases not matched to a gene: 11. There are 17 residues in the CDR3. The germline CDR1 and CDR2 sequences are SQVTM and ANQGSEA. Libraries were prepared by immunoSEQ multiplex PCR; TCRdb keeps only in-frame clonotypes and omits some of them. The table lists under 200,000 clones, roughly 86% of them singletons. Sequencing was done on a sample of peripheral blood. The chain links TRBV29-1 to TRBJ2-3, with 14 nucleotides matching TRBD2. The sequence came from a man aged 40-49 years with active or convalescent COVID-19. The CDR3 here is CSVPGRLAGGKTDTQYF. In DNA form, the CDR3 reads TGCAGCGTGCCCGGTAGACTAGCGGGGGGGAAGACAGATACGCAGTATTTT.